This TCR beta chain was identified during a study of blood T cell repertoires in COVID-19. Looked up from germline, CDR1 is SEHNR and CDR2 is FQNEAQ (reference sequence). This CDR3 has 17 residues. The ends were cut back, 4 bases at V and 0 bases at J, with 18 bases in the middle. As originally analysed: Scientists estimated how many nucleated cells there were by amplifying reference gene primers. Assay: immunoSEQ multiplex PCR; the TCRdb copy retains only in-frame clones and omits some. V and J calls plus clone size are reproduced from that table; the DNA served to infer D and trimming. The sample includes around 210,000 clones, under 85% seen only once; the top ten take around 7.8%. Seattle researchers signed up patients amid active infection and tracked them longitudinally.

The genes are TRBV7-9 and TRBJ1-2; no definite D call. The material sequenced was peripheral blood. The receptor comes from a woman aged 80 or over with COVID-19, enrolled during active disease. The CDR3 reads CASSSQRLIQANYGYTF. The CDR3 nucleotides read TGTGCCAGCAGCTCCCAGCGTTTAATCCAAGCTAACTATGGCTACACCTTC. The entire variable domain, with the rest obtained from reference TRBV7-9 and TRBJ1-2, is as follows: DTGVSQNPRHKITKRGQNVTFRCDPISEHNRLYWYRQTLGQGPEFLTYFQNEAQLEKSRLLSDRFSAERPKGSFSTLEIQRTEQGDSAMYLCASSSQRLIQANYGYTFGSGTRLTVV.